This passage covers 9 T cell receptor beta chains from one sample sequenced in a study of T-cell memory formation after mild COVID-19. TCRdb analysed the 5' RACE reads with MiXCR anew, one entry per CDR3 protein. The sample carries 140,000 or so distinct CDR3 sequences, less than 20% recorded once. Sample: PBMCs or a T cell subset sorted from them (not recorded which). The receptors here all came from an adult woman who had mild COVID-19 (a few samples of this study predate the infection). Cell type and time point are not known.

The chain joins TRBV5-8 to TRBJ1-5, with D possibly TRBD1 on 5 matching bases. Germline values: CDR1 SGHTS, CDR2 YDEGEE. V lost 3 bases and J lost 8, with 15 bases in between. There are 14 residues in the CDR3. CDR3 sequence (DNA): TGTGCCAGCAGCTCAAAGACAGCGACCAAGCCCCAGCATTTT. It codes for CASSSKTATKPQHF.

This clonotype was seen at least ten times. This chain joins TRBV5-1 and TRBJ2-2; maybe TRBD2 (5 bases). CDR1 and CDR2 from the germline V gene are SGHRS and YFSETQ. This CDR3 region has 16 residues. V gave up 2 bases and J gave up 1 base, with 12 bases separating them. The CDR3 DNA sequence: TGCGCCAGCAGCTTACCGGGCGCGGGGAACACCGGGGAGCTGTTTTTT. Translating gives CASSLPGAGNTGELFF.

With respect to this clonotype: The junction departs from germline at one end; a sequencing error may be responsible. This rearrangement joins TRBV12-3 or TRBV12-4 to TRBJ1-5; D is ambiguous. The CDR3 runs to 15 residues. The CDR3 region is CDSSEEAYGNQPQHF. In DNA form, the CDR3 reads TGTGACAGCAGTGAGGAAGCCTATGGCAATCAGCCCCAGCATTTT.

J is TRBJ1-3 and V is TRBV7-9; no reliable D call. CDR1 is SEHNR, CDR2 FQNEAQ, per germline (reference sequence). The V and J ends lost 7 bases and 9 bases respectively, with 16 bases between them. The CDR3 consists of 13 residues. The CDR3 nucleotides are TGTGCCAGCACCAGAGGGTCCGGCGGCACCATATATTTT. Protein: CASTRGSGGTIYF.

This rearrangement joins TRBV7-2 to TRBJ2-2; D not certain. Germline V CDR1 and CDR2: SGHTA, FQGNSA. The V gene lost 5 bases and the J gene lost 8 bases, with 21 bases spanning the gap. The CDR3 covers 16 residues. CDR3 DNA: TGTGCCAGCAGCCTGGCCCTCCTAGGGTCCAGAGGGGAGCTGTTTTTT. It is translated as CASSLALLGSRGELFF.

Of note for this clonotype: One end of the junction varies from germline; a read error may be responsible. This chain connects TRBV7-9 to TRBJ1-2, with 10 bases that match TRBD1. CDR1 and CDR2 from the germline V gene are SEHNR and FQNEAQ (reference sequence). CDR3 length: 15 amino acids. The CDR3 sequence: CAISSRTGGSYGYTF. CDR3 nucleotides: TGTGCCATCAGCTCCCGGACAGGGGGGAGCTATGGCTACACCTTC. Together with reference TRBV7-9 and TRBJ1-2, the CDR3 gives the full variable domain: DTGVSQNPRHKITKRGQNVTFRCDPISEHNRLYWYRQTLGQGPEFLTYFQNEAQLEKSRLLSDRFSAERPKGSFSTLEIQRTEQGDSAMYLCAISSRTGGSYGYTFGSGTRLTVV.

A few counts support this clonotype. The J gene is TRBJ2-1, the V gene TRBV7-9, with TRBD2 identical over 8 bases. The CDR3 runs to 13 residues. V shed 2 bases and J 9 bases; nucleotides not matched to a gene: 3. Per the germline V gene, CDR1 is SEHNR and CDR2 is FQNEAQ (reference sequence). This CDR3 reads CASSLPGGIEQFF. The DNA of the CDR3 is TGTGCCAGCAGCTTACCGGGGGGGATTGAGCAGTTCTTC. Using reference TRBV7-9 and TRBJ2-1 for the parts outside the CDR3, the full variable domain is DTGVSQNPRHKITKRGQNVTFRCDPISEHNRLYWYRQTLGQGPEFLTYFQNEAQLEKSRLLSDRFSAERPKGSFSTLEIQRTEQGDSAMYLCASSLPGGIEQFFGPGTRLTVL.

Only a few counts were recorded for this clonotype. V and J are TRBV4-1 and TRBJ2-2; 7 bases match TRBD1. Germline loops: CDR1 MGHRA, CDR2 YSYEKL. V lost 1 base, J lost 4 bases, and 12 bases stayed unmatched. The CDR3 contains 18 residues. This chain's CDR3 is CASSQALVQGSFTGELFF. The CDR3 DNA reads TGCGCCAGCAGCCAAGCACTTGTACAGGGGTCCTTCACCGGGGAGCTGTTTTTT.

The chain combines TRBV11-2 with TRBJ2-3; 7 bases agree with TRBD1. V lost 1 base, J lost 3 bases, and 4 bases stayed unmatched. Per the germline V gene, CDR1 is SGHAT and CDR2 is FQNNGV. This CDR3 has 15 amino acids. The DNA of the CDR3 is TGTGCCAGCAGCTTAGGGCAACAGGGGACAGATACGCAGTATTTT. Protein: CASSLGQQGTDTQYF.